The 15 T cell receptor beta chains below all came from one sample that was sequenced in a study of blood T cell repertoires in COVID-19 (dated by TCRdb to the early 2020s). The library was made by the immunoSEQ multiplex PCR assay. TCRdb carries this immuneACCESS record with in-frame sequences only. Its versions omit some clonotypes, under half of them owing to an unresolved V gene in the studies checked, with the rest unexplained. The sample includes tens of thousands of clones, with around 76% observed a single time. The leading ten clones occupy approximately 55% of the sample. Material: peripheral blood. These receptors were taken from a woman of 80 years or more with acute or convalescent COVID-19.

The CDR3 loop is CASSQYAGEAFF. The CDR3 coding sequence is TGTGCCAGCAGCCAATATGCGGGGGAAGCTTTCTTT. The genes are TRBV14 and TRBJ1-1; D uncertain. V was shortened by 2 bases and J by 8 bases, with 9 bases between the two germline ends. The CDR3 consists of 12 residues. The germline gives CDR1 SGHDN, CDR2 FVKESK. Combining the CDR3 with reference TRBV14 and TRBJ1-1 gives the whole variable domain EAGVTQFPSHSVIEKGQTVTLRCDPISGHDNLYWYRRVMGKEIKFLLHFVKESKQDESGMPNNRFLAERTGGTYSTLKVQPAELEDSGVYFCASSQYAGEAFFGQGTRLTVV.

J is TRBJ2-6 and V is TRBV28; D unresolved. V lost 2 bases and J lost 1, with 15 bases in between. The CDR3 is 18 amino acids. Germline V gives CDR1 MDHEN, CDR2 SYDVKM. For the CDR3, the DNA is TGTGCCAGCAGTTTACGGGTCAGCTCTCTATCTGGGGCCAACGTCCTGACTTTC. It encodes CASSLRVSSLSGANVLTF.

The chain carries TRBV3-1 (or the pseudogene TRBV3-2) and TRBJ2-3; 9 positions match TRBD1. V shed 5 bases and J 1 base; nucleotides not matched to a gene: 4. Germline V gene sequence: CDR1 LGHDT, CDR2 YNNKEL (reference sequence). The CDR3 is 15 amino acids. The CDR3, as DNA: TGTGCCAGCAGCTTCCGGACAGGGGGCACAGATACGCAGTATTTT. Amino acid sequence: CASSFRTGGTDTQYF.

This clone came up a few times. V gene TRBV27 combines with J gene TRBJ2-1, with a possible D match to TRBD1 (6 bases). Looked up from germline, CDR1 is MNHEY and CDR2 is SMNVEV (reference sequence). The CDR3 extends over 13 amino acids. Deletions cut 6 bases from V and 7 bases from J, with 13 bases between. Here the CDR3 DNA reads TGTGCCAGCAGCACAGGGTCGGTAAATGAGCAGTTCTTC. Amino acids: CASSTGSVNEQFF.

The chain joins TRBV15 to TRBJ1-4; 7 nucleotides match TRBD1. There are 16 residues in the CDR3. With 0 bases clipped from V and 7 bases from J, the junction kept 8 bases outside the gene matches. The V gene's germline CDR1 is LNHNV and CDR2 YYDKDF (reference sequence). In DNA form, the CDR3 reads TGTGCCACCAGCAGAGATTACCCGCGACAGGGTGAAAAACTGTTTTTT. Its protein is CATSRDYPRQGEKLFF.

This chain connects TRBV14 to TRBJ2-7, with no clear D. V was shortened by 1 base and J by 6 bases, with 10 bases between the two germline ends. The CDR3 is 13 residues long. Germline CDR1 SGHDN, CDR2 FVKESK. The CDR3 DNA reads as TGTGCCAGCAGCCAAGCTCTAGTTTCCGAGCAGTACTTC. This encodes CASSQALVSEQYF.

The V gene is TRBV5-1, the J gene TRBJ1-4; a possible D gene is TRBD1 (5 bases). Germline CDR1 and CDR2: SGHRS and YFSETQ. There are 14 residues in the CDR3. Deletions cut 4 bases from V and 7 bases from J, with 14 bases between. DNA for the CDR3: TGCGCCAGCAGCAAGCAGGGTTTAGTTGAAAAACTGTTTTTT. It specifies CASSKQGLVEKLFF.

The chain carries TRBV6-1 and TRBJ1-2; TRBD1 aligns across 9 bases. V trimming: 0 bases; J trimming: 5 bases; junction bases outside the gene matches: 4. Germline V gene data show CDR1 as MNHNS and CDR2 as SASEGT. The CDR3 sequence is 15 residues long. CDR3 DNA sequence: TGTGCCAGCAGTGAAGCGCCGGGACAGGGTTATGGCTACACCTTC. As protein: CASSEAPGQGYGYTF.

This clone was picked up many times. The chain carries TRBV4-1 and TRBJ2-2, with 7 nucleotides matching TRBD2. The CDR3 runs to 16 residues. V shed 1 base and J 2 bases; nucleotides not matched to a gene: 4. CDR1 and CDR2 (germline): MGHRA, YSYEKL. The CDR3 loop is CASSQGTGLNTGELFF. The CDR3 nucleotides are TGCGCCAGCAGCCAAGGAACGGGACTAAACACCGGGGAGCTGTTTTTT.

V is TRBV5-1 and J is TRBJ1-4; no clear D gene. Germline values: CDR1 SGHRS, CDR2 YFSETQ. Deletions cut 2 bases from V and 5 bases from J, with 13 bases between. The CDR3 sequence is 15 residues long. CDR3 DNA sequence: TGCGCCAGCAGCTTTAGGCTGGGCGTCAATGAAAAACTGTTTTTT. Translated, it gives CASSFRLGVNEKLFF.

This chain connects TRBV5-8 to TRBJ1-5; 7 nucleotides line up with TRBD1. The germline V gene has CDR1 SGHTS and CDR2 YDEGEE. This CDR3 contains 15 residues. The V and J ends lost 2 bases and 6 bases, in that order; junction bases with no gene match: 8. The CDR3 sequence is CASSFLSGGGQPQHF. CDR3 DNA sequence: TGTGCCAGCAGCTTTCTTTCAGGGGGTGGTCAGCCCCAGCATTTT.

This clone appeared a single time. The chain has TRBV28 and TRBJ2-1; D is undetermined. Germline CDR1 reads MDHEN; CDR2 reads SYDVKM. V was shortened by 4 bases and J by 4 bases, with 8 bases between the two germline ends. The length of the CDR3 is 13 residues. In DNA form, the CDR3 reads TGTGCCAGCAGTTCTACCGAATACAATGAGCAGTTCTTC. Translating it yields CASSSTEYNEQFF.

The chain employs TRBV28 and TRBJ2-3, with TRBD1 matching over 8 bases. Trimming cost V 2 bases and J 3 bases; bases outside gene matches: 7. The germline V gene encodes CDR1 MDHEN and CDR2 SYDVKM. The CDR3 totals 16 residues. CDR3 sequence reads: CASSLARTGKTDTQYF. In nucleotides, the CDR3 is TGTGCCAGCAGTTTAGCCCGGACAGGGAAAACAGATACGCAGTATTTT.

The CDR3 is CASSLGGVSNYGYTF. The CDR3 DNA sequence: TGTGCCAGCAGCTTAGGGGGAGTTTCTAACTATGGCTACACCTTC. V gene TRBV7-8 combines with J gene TRBJ1-2; no clear D. In germline, CDR1 is SGHVS, CDR2 FQNEAQ. Trimming took off 1 base at V and 0 bases at J, with 9 bases between the two ends. The CDR3 is made up of 15 amino acids.

V and J are TRBV7-9 and TRBJ1-1; D might be TRBD1 (6 bases). Per the germline V gene, CDR1 is SEHNR and CDR2 is FQNEAQ (reference sequence). Trimming stripped 5 bases from V and 2 bases from J, with 12 bases between. The CDR3 is 14 amino acids. In DNA form, the CDR3 reads TGTGCCAGCAGCGGAAACAGGGTTAACACTGAAGCTTTCTTT. Its protein is CASSGNRVNTEAFF. Drawing the rest from reference TRBV7-9 and TRBJ1-1, the complete variable domain is DTGVSQNPRHKITKRGQNVTFRCDPISEHNRLYWYRQTLGQGPEFLTYFQNEAQLEKSRLLSDRFSAERPKGSFSTLEIQRTEQGDSAMYLCASSGNRVNTEAFFGQGTRLTVV.